The T cell receptor (beta chain) described here comes from a study of blood T cell repertoires in COVID-19. Overall study context: The United States, Italy and Spain were the sources of the acute and convalescent COVID-19 samples. PBMCs, B-cell-depleted T cells, or T cells were the source of the cDNA or gDNA that made up the material.

The CDR3 sequence is 15 residues long. CDR1 MNHEY and CDR2 SMNVEV come from the germline V gene (reference sequence). V dropped 1 base and J dropped 7 bases, with 16 bases sitting between them. Seattle patient enrollment occurred during active infection, with longitudinal follow-up thereafter. This clone was counted a few times. Original processing methods: Amplification of reference gene primers was used by the study to estimate nucleated cell counts. Data came from immunoSEQ multiplex PCR; TCRdb stores just in-frame clones and leaves some out. V, J and clone size were drawn from that table, and D and trimming were deduced from the DNA. The sample yields a few hundred thousand clones, roughly 90% seen once.

The sequencing sample was made of peripheral blood. The clonotype originates from a man between 18 and 29 years old with COVID-19, enrolled during active disease. The V gene is TRBV27, the J gene TRBJ1-2, with D unclear. As DNA, the CDR3 is TGTGCCAGCAGTTTATTGGGTATTACGGGAGGTGGCTACACCTTC. Residues: CASSLLGITGGGYTF.